Below are 8 T cell receptor beta chains sequenced from a single sample in a study of T cell repertoires in ileal Crohn's disease. Indicated time point: inflamed ileum from the surgical specimen. Only in-frame clones appear in the TCRdb table, and some are missing; sequencing was by immunoSEQ multiplex PCR. Of 15,000 to 20,000 clones in the sample, about 80% were seen once. The specimen sequenced was ileal tissue. The receptors here all came from an adult with Crohn's disease.

This chain links TRBV6-1 with TRBJ2-7; D is uncertain. Germline V gene data show CDR1 as MNHNS and CDR2 as SASEGT. Trimming shortened V by 7 bases and J by 5 bases, and 15 bases separated the two germline ends. There are 13 residues in the CDR3. The CDR3 region is CASKTRLIHEQYF. CDR3 sequence (DNA): TGTGCCAGCAAGACCAGGCTAATACACGAGCAGTACTTC.

The rearrangement uses TRBV7-6 and TRBJ2-1; 8 bases fit TRBD2. CDR1 and CDR2 (germline): SGHVS, FNYEAQ. V lost 5 bases and J lost 6; bases outside the gene matches: 6. This CDR3 is 14 amino acids long. The CDR3 DNA is TGTGCCAGCAGCGGCGGGACTAGTATCAATGAGCAGTTCTTC. It yields the protein CASSGGTSINEQFF.

This chain connects TRBV6-4 to TRBJ1-5; the match to TRBD1 covers 9 bases. Per the germline V gene, CDR1 is MRHNA and CDR2 is SNTAGT. V dropped 6 bases and J dropped 6; count of bases not matched to a gene: 9. The CDR3 covers 15 residues. CDR3 sequence (DNA): TGTGCCAGCAGCGCACAGGGGGCATCCGGTCAGCCCCAGCATTTT. Translated, it gives CASSAQGASGQPQHF.

The V and J genes are TRBV11-1 and TRBJ2-2; D might be TRBD2 (6 bases). The ends were cut back, 8 bases at V and 6 bases at J, with 16 bases in the middle. The length of the CDR3 is 14 residues. Per germline, CDR1 SGHAT and CDR2 FQDESV (reference sequence). The CDR3 nucleotides are TGTGCCAGCTCGGGGAGGCTACGAGCCGGGGAGCTGTTTTTT. Translating it yields CASSGRLRAGELFF.

V and J are TRBV27 and TRBJ2-7; 7 nucleotides line up with TRBD2. V dropped 6 bases and J dropped 0; count of bases not matched to a gene: 5. This CDR3 is 14 amino acids long. Germline loops: CDR1 MNHEY, CDR2 SMNVEV (reference sequence). The CDR3 loop is CASRILADSYEQYF. The DNA for the CDR3 is TGTGCCAGCAGGATTCTAGCGGACTCCTACGAGCAGTACTTC.

The chain couples TRBV7-9 to TRBJ2-1; D not resolved. Between the trimmed V and J ends, which lost 5 bases and 5 bases, there was a span of 16 bases. The germline gives CDR1 SEHNR, CDR2 FQNEAQ (reference sequence). The CDR3 contains 15 residues. This chain's CDR3 is CASSPRGLGNNEQFF. The CDR3 bases are TGTGCCAGCAGCCCGCGAGGTCTTGGGAACAATGAGCAGTTCTTC.

This clone is labeled as medium-sized. The chain joins TRBV2 to TRBJ1-4, with a weak D call TRBD1 (5 bases). Germline assignment: CDR1 SNHLY and CDR2 FYNNEI. V was cut by 7 bases and J by 3 bases, with 15 bases left in between. The CDR3 spans 15 residues. CDR3 protein: CASTAQGTSNEKLFF. In nucleotides, the CDR3 is TGTGCCAGCACTGCTCAGGGAACTTCTAATGAAAAACTGTTTTTT.

The chain carries TRBV19 and TRBJ1-5; tentatively, D is TRBD1 (6 bases). The length of the CDR3 is 13 residues. Trimming took 11 bases from V and 4 from J, leaving 15 bases between them. Germline V CDR1 and CDR2: LNHDA, SQIVND (reference sequence). The CDR3 loop reads CAGGAQGNQPQHF. The CDR3, as DNA: TGTGCCGGAGGGGCCCAGGGGAATCAGCCCCAGCATTTT. The whole variable domain, filled in from reference TRBV19 and TRBJ1-5, reads DGGITQSPKYLFRKEGQNVTLSCEQNLNHDAMYWYRQDPGQGLRLIYYSQIVNDFQKGDIAEGYSVSREKKESFPLTVTSAQKNPTAFYLCAGGAQGNQPQHFGDGTRLSIL.